These 7 T cell receptor beta chains originate from one sample sequenced in a study of blood T cell repertoires in COVID-19. The protocol was immunoSEQ multiplex PCR, while the TCRdb copy is restricted to in-frame clones and leaves out a portion. Altogether hundreds of thousands of clones are present, 83% being singletons, with the ten largest covering around 2.3%. The sample comprised peripheral blood. Source of these receptors: a woman aged 40 to 55 with active or convalescent COVID-19.

The chain joins TRBV19 to TRBJ1-6; no clear D. V dropped 0 bases and J dropped 10 bases, with 13 bases sitting between them. From germline, CDR1 is LNHDA and CDR2 SQIVND (reference sequence). The length of the CDR3 is 15 residues. CDR3 nucleotides: TGTGCCAGTAGTATAGACCGCCGTCGGGAGTCACCCCTCCACTTT. This translates into CASSIDRRRESPLHF.

This clone was counted only a few times. This specimen includes other DNA sequences encoding the same CDR3. The V and J genes are TRBV6-1 and TRBJ2-1, with D perhaps matching TRBD1 (6 bases). CDR1 is MNHNS, CDR2 SASEGT, per germline. The CDR3 has 14 amino acids. V was pared by 0 bases and J by 3 bases, with 6 bases between. In DNA, the CDR3 is TGTGCCAGCAGTGAAGCAGGGGGCTACAATGAGCAGTTCTTC. Amino acids: CASSEAGGYNEQFF.

The rearrangement uses TRBV24-1 and TRBJ2-1, with 11 bases matching TRBD2. The V gene end was trimmed by 4 bases and the J gene end by 5 bases; junction bases not matched to a gene: 9. From germline, CDR1 is KGHDR and CDR2 SFDVKD. The CDR3 contains 17 residues. CDR3: CATSDRGGLADNNEQFF. The CDR3 nucleotides read TGTGCCACCAGTGACCGTGGGGGACTAGCGGACAACAATGAGCAGTTCTTC.

The chain links TRBV5-1 to TRBJ1-3; D perhaps matches TRBD1 (5 bases). Per the germline V gene, CDR1 is SGHRS and CDR2 is YFSETQ. The CDR3 runs 14 residues. Trimming pared 4 bases from V and 4 bases from J, leaving 12 bases between. CDR3 nucleotides: TGCGCCAGCAGCCCGGGGGTAGGAGGAAACACCATATATTTT. Protein sequence: CASSPGVGGNTIYF.

The genes are TRBV2 and TRBJ1-3; a weak D match, TRBD1 (5 bases). The germline V and J ends were trimmed by 6 bases and 2 bases, with 11 bases remaining between them. CDR1 is SNHLY and CDR2 is FYNNEI in the germline V gene. The CDR3 spans 14 residues. For the CDR3, the DNA is TGTGCCAGCAGGCTAAGGGGCGCTGGAAACACCATATATTTT. It translates to CASRLRGAGNTIYF.

V and J are TRBV7-2 and TRBJ1-1; D unresolved. Trimming stripped 2 bases from V and 0 bases from J, with 4 bases between. The CDR3 is 13 residues long. Germline V gene data show CDR1 as SGHTA and CDR2 as FQGNSA. This chain's CDR3 is CASSLSVNTEAFF. In DNA, the CDR3 is TGTGCCAGCAGCTTATCAGTGAACACTGAAGCTTTCTTT.

This clone has ten or more counts. V gene TRBV10-3 combines with J gene TRBJ1-5; D is perhaps TRBD1 (5 bases). CDR3 length: 14 residues. Germline V lookup: CDR1 ENHRY, CDR2 SYGVKD. Trimming cost V 11 bases and J 0 bases, with 14 bases left between them. The CDR3 sequence is CAARGEDSNQPQHF. The CDR3 nucleotides are TGTGCCGCAAGAGGGGAGGATAGCAATCAGCCCCAGCATTTT.